What follows describes a single T cell receptor beta chain. Its matching antigen is unknown. The data stem from a study of regulatory T cells in long-lasting Graves disease. Notes on the study in general: Patients with persistent disease shared 2,741 public clonotypes, outpacing the roughly 970 shared by new patients.

CDR3-region Arm-PCR and iRepertoire HTBI primers produced the TCR beta libraries. Authors' processing steps: 60 to 65 TRBV and about 14 TRBJ segments were identified across samples. TCRdb reprocessed the multiplex PCR reads with MiXCR, giving one entry per CDR3 protein. The V and J calls follow TCRdb's processing rather than the paper's. Among 400,000 to 450,000 distinct CDR3 sequences, about 15% were seen once, and the ten largest hold 16%. The CDR3 covers 18 residues. CDR1 SEHNR and CDR2 FQNEAQ come from the germline V gene (reference sequence). V was clipped by 5 bases and J by 1 base; unmatched bases: 16. The time point is: newly diagnosed GD, antithyroid drugs for less than 3 months. PBMCs were the source of the RNA used for TCR sequencing. These data were also filed under a second study, of T cells in Graves' hyperthyroidism and ophthalmopathy.

This clonotype originated in a woman aged 30 to 39 with Graves disease. Here the sequenced sample was peripheral blood mononuclear cells (PBMCs), taken at new diagnosis, from a patient treated with antithyroid drugs. The chain carries TRBV7-9 and TRBJ1-1, with 7 bases fitting TRBD1. CDR3 loop: CASSPSSPGQTSNTEAFF. Here the CDR3 DNA reads TGTGCCAGCAGCCCATCGTCACCGGGACAGACGTCGAACACTGAAGCTTTCTTT.